A selection of T cell receptor beta chains follows, all from one sample in a study of shared clonotypes between healthy human individuals. The method was immunoSEQ multiplex PCR; TCRdb's version includes in-frame clones alone and lacks a portion of them. The sample carries 700,000 or so clones, about 78% recorded once. The sequencing sample was made of memory CD4+ T cells sorted from blood. The receptor set was obtained from a woman under 40 in good health. CDR3s include the opening cysteine and the closing phenylalanine or tryptophan. The D gene is left open where the match is weak. Clone sizes are given selectively: once, few, many, or a class where the clone is expanded.

D gene	V gene	J gene	clone size	CDR3 protein	CDR3 DNA
TRBD2	TRBV30	TRBJ2-2	NA	CAWSSAGGPTGELFF	TGTGCCTGGAGTAGTGCGGGAGGGCCGACCGGGGAGCTGTTTTTT
NA	TRBV10-1	TRBJ2-2	few	CASSAEGYTGELFF	TGCGCCAGCAGTGCTGAAGGGTACACCGGGGAGCTGTTTTTT
TRBD2	TRBV20-1	TRBJ2-7	NA	CSPSEGTRIF	TGCAGTCCCTCAGAGGGGACTAGGATCTTC
NA	TRBV6-6	TRBJ1-4	few	CASSRLNEKLFF	TGTGCCAGCAGCAGGTTAAATGAAAAACTGTTTTTT
NA	TRBV19	TRBJ1-5	once	CASSMTGFNQPQHF	TGTGCCAGTAGTATGACGGGCTTCAATCAGCCCCAGCATTTT
NA	TRBV18	TRBJ2-3	NA	CASSPQRTDTQYF	TGTGCCAGCTCACCACAACGCACAGATACGCAGTATTTT
TRBD2	TRBV6-4	TRBJ2-1	NA	CASSEVGGRAYNEQFF	TGTGCCAGCAGTGAGGTCGGCGGGAGGGCGTACAATGAGCAGTTCTTC
NA	TRBV10-2	TRBJ1-1	NA	CASSGDRNTEAFF	TGCGCCAGCAGTGGAGACAGGAACACTGAAGCTTTCTTT
NA	TRBV28	TRBJ2-2	NA	CAIQTPGNTGELFF	TGTGCCATCCAAACCCCAGGGAACACCGGGGAGCTGTTTTTT
NA	TRBV15	TRBJ2-1	NA	CATSAGLWEQFF	TGTGCCACCAGCGCAGGGCTTTGGGAGCAGTTCTTC
NA	TRBV28	TRBJ2-2	NA	CASSNFGQSRAGELFF	TGTGCCAGCAGTAACTTCGGACAGTCAAGGGCCGGGGAGCTGTTTTTT
TRBD2	TRBV9	TRBJ2-1	NA	CASSGLAGDNEQFF	TGTGCCAGCAGCGGACTAGCGGGAGACAATGAGCAGTTCTTC
TRBD1	TRBV4-2	TRBJ1-4	NA	CASSPTGQGGSTNEKLFF	TGTGCCAGCAGCCCAACGGGGCAGGGGGGTTCAACTAATGAAAAACTGTTTTTT
TRBD1	TRBV5-1	TRBJ1-2	NA	CASSWRDRGDGYTF	TGCGCCAGCAGCTGGAGGGACAGGGGAGACGGCTACACCTTC
NA	TRBV15	TRBJ1-1	NA	CATSRERDGGRVLGAFF	TGTGCCACCAGCAGAGAACGGGACGGAGGGCGGGTTTTAGGAGCTTTCTTT
NA	TRBV29-1	TRBJ2-7	NA	CSVGFLDSSSYEQYF	TGCAGCGTGGGCTTTCTGGATAGCTCTTCCTACGAGCAGTACTTC
TRBD1	TRBV5-4	TRBJ2-1	few	CASSLYAGGLHNEQFF	TGTGCCAGCAGCTTGTATGCAGGGGGCCTCCACAATGAGCAGTTCTTC
NA	TRBV7-2	TRBJ1-5	NA	CASSLDGYSNQPQHF	TGTGCCAGCAGCTTGGACGGGTATAGCAATCAGCCCCAGCATTTT
NA	TRBV5-1	TRBJ2-5	once	CASSLSWIETQYF	TGCGCCAGCAGCCTCTCTTGGATAGAGACCCAGTACTTC
TRBD2	TRBV19	TRBJ2-7	NA	CASSILAGFYEQYF	TGTGCCAGTTCGATACTAGCGGGATTTTACGAGCAGTACTTC